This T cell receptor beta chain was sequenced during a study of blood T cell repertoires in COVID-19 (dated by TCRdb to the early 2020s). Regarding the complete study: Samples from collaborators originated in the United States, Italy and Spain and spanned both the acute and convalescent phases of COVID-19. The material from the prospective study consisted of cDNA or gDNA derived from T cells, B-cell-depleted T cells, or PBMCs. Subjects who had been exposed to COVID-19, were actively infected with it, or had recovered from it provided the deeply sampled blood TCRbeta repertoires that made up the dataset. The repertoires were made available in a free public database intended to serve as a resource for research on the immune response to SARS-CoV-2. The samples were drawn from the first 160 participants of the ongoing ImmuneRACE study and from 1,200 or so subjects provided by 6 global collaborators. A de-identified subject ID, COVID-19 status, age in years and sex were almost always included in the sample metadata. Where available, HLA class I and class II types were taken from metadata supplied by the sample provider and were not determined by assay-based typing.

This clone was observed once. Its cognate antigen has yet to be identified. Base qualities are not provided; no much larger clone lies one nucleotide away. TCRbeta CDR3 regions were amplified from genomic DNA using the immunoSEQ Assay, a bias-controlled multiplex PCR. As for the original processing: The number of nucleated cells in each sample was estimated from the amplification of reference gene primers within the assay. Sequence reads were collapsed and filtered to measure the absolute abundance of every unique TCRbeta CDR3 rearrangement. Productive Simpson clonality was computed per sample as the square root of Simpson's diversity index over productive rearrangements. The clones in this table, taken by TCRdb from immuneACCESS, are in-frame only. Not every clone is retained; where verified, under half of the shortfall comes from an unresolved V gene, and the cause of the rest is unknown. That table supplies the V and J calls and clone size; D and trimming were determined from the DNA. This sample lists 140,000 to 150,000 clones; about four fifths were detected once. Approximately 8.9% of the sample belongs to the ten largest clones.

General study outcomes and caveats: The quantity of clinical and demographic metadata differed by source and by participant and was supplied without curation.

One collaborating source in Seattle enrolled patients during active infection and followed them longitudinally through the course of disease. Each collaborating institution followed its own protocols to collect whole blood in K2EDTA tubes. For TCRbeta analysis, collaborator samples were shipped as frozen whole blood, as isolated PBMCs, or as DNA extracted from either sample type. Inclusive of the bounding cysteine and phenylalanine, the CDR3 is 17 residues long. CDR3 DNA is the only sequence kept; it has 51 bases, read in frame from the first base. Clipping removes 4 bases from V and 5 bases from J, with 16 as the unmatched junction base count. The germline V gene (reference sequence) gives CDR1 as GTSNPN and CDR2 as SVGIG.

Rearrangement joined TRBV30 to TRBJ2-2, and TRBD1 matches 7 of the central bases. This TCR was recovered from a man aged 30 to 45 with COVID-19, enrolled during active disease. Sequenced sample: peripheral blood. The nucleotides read TGTGCCTGGACTGGCCTCGAAGGTGTCAGGGGGACCGGGGAGCTGTTTTTT. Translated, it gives CAWTGLEGVRGTGELFF.